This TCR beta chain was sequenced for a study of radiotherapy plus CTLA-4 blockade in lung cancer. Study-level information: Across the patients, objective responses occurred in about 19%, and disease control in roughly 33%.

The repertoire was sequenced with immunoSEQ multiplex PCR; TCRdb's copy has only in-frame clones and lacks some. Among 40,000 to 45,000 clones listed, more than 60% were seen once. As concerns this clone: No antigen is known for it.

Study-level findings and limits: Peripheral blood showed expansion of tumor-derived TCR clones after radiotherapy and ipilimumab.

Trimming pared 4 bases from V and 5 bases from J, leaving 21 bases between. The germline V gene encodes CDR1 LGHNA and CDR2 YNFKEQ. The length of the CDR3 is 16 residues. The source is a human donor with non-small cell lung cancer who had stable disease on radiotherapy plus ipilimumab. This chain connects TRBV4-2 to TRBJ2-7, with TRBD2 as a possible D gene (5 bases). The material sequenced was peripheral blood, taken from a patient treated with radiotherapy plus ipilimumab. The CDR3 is CASSRIITGIPDEQYF. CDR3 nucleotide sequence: TGTGCCAGCAGCCGCATAATAACCGGGATCCCGGACGAGCAGTACTTC.